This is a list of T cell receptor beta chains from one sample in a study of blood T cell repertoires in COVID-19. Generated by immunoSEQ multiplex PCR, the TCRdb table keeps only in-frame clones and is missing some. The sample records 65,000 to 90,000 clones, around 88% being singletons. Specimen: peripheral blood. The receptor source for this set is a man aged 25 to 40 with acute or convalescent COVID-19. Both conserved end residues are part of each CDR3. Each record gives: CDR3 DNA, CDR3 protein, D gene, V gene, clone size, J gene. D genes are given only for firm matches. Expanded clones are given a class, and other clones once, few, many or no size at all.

TGCAGTGCCCCGAGGGGGTTTGAGCAGTTCTTC CSAPRGFEQFF - TRBV20-1 - TRBJ2-1
TGTGCCAGCCAAGTACGGGAATCTGGCTATGGCTACACCTTC CASQVRESGYGYTF - TRBV2 - TRBJ1-2
TGTGCCAGCAGCCGGGACATCGCTGGCTACACCTTC CASSRDIAGYTF - TRBV6-2/TRBV6-3 many TRBJ1-2
TGTGCCAGCAGCTGGACTAGCGGGAGAGGACTGTACAATGAGCAGTTCTTC CASSWTSGRGLYNEQFF TRBD2 TRBV5-6 - TRBJ2-1
TGTGCCACCAGCAGAGAGGGAGGGCCTCGAGAGACCCAGTACTTC CATSREGGPRETQYF TRBD2 TRBV15 - TRBJ2-5
TGTGCCAGCAACCGGGACATCAACAGGCGAGAGACCCAGTACTTC CASNRDINRRETQYF - TRBV2 - TRBJ2-5
TGTGCCAGCACCAGCGGCGGCGGCTATGGCTACACCTTC CASTSGGGYGYTF - TRBV12-3/TRBV12-4 - TRBJ1-2
TGCGCCAGCAGCTCGGACTCCCCCGGAAACGAGCAGTACTTC CASSSDSPGNEQYF - TRBV5-1 - TRBJ2-7
TGTGCCAGCAGCTCGGACAGGAACCTAGATACGCAGTATTTT CASSSDRNLDTQYF TRBD1 TRBV7-6 - TRBJ2-3
TGTGCCAGCAGTGACTCGACTAGCACAGATACGCAGTATTTT CASSDSTSTDTQYF - TRBV6-4 few TRBJ2-3
TGTGCCAGCAGCCCGAGATTGGGCAATCAGCCCCAGCATTTT CASSPRLGNQPQHF - TRBV28 - TRBJ1-5